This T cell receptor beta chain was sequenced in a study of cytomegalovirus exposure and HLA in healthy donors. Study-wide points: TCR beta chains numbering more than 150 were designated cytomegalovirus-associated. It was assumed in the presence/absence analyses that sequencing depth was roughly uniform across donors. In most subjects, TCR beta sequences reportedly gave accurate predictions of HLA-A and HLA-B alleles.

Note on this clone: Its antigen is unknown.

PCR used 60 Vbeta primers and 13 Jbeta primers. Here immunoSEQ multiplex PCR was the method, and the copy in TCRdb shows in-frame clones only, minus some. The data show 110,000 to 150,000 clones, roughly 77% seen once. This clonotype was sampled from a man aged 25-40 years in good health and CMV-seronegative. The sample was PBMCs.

The CDR3 nucleotides are TGCGCCAGCAGCCAAGTGTCGGCAGGCCTGGGTGAAAAACTGTTTTTT. Translated: CASSQVSAGLGEKLFF. The chain recombines TRBV4-1 with TRBJ1-4, with D hard to call. Germline values: CDR1 MGHRA, CDR2 YSYEKL. The CDR3 spans 16 residues. Trimming removed 1 base from V and 7 bases from J, with 16 bases in between.